This T cell receptor (beta chain) was profiled in a study of blood T cell repertoires in COVID-19 (TCRdb year 2020). For the wider study: Samples covering the acute and convalescent phases of COVID-19 were provided by collaborators in the United States, Italy and Spain. The material from the prospective study consisted of cDNA or gDNA derived from T cells, B-cell-depleted T cells, or PBMCs. The dataset comprised deeply sampled blood TCRbeta repertoires from subjects exposed to, actively infected with, or recovered from COVID-19. A freely available public database, intended as a resource for researchers studying the immune response to SARS-CoV-2, is where the repertoires were released. Samples came from the ongoing ImmuneRACE study (first 160 participants) plus 1,254 subjects from 6 global collaborators. Sample metadata almost always included a de-identified subject ID, COVID-19 status, age in years and sex. Where available, HLA class I and class II types were taken from metadata supplied by the sample provider and were not determined by assay-based typing. Broad study findings and their caveats: The amount of clinical and demographic metadata varied by source and participant and was provided uncurated.

A second Seattle source provided samples from volunteer blood donors who had recovered from COVID-19. The collaborating institutions used their own protocols to collect whole blood in K2EDTA tubes. For TCRbeta analysis, collaborators shipped samples as frozen whole blood, isolated PBMCs, or DNA extracted from either of those sample types. Concerning this clone itself: What this receptor recognizes is not known. No qualities accompany the bases; no much larger clone lies one base away.

Measured from the cysteine to the phenylalanine, the CDR3 is 14 residues long. Solely the CDR3 DNA is kept, with 42 bases framed from the first base. CDR1 and CDR2, per the germline V gene (reference sequence), are GTSNPN and SVGIG. Germline trimming amounts to 3 bases on V and 2 bases on J, with 6 as the count of junction bases outside the gene matches. TCRbeta CDR3 regions were amplified from genomic DNA by means of the immunoSEQ Assay, a bias-controlled multiplex PCR. In the paper's pipeline: The number of nucleated cells in each sample was estimated from the amplification of reference gene primers within the assay. To quantify the absolute abundance of each unique TCRbeta CDR3 rearrangement, sequence reads were collapsed and filtered. For each sample, productive Simpson clonality was calculated as the square root of Simpson's diversity index over productive rearrangements. Imported from immuneACCESS, the table was reduced by TCRdb to in-frame sequences with V and J called. These copies leave out some clones; in studies compared against another copy, an unresolved V gene accounts for under half, and the cause of the remainder is not known. From that table come the V and J calls and clone size; the DNA was used to work out D and trimming. This sample has some 250,000 clones in its table, and around 88% of those were observed once. The ten largest clones add up to over 3% of the sample.

Sequenced sample: peripheral blood. Recombination connected TRBV30 to TRBJ2-5, and TRBD1 matches 7 of the central bases. This clonotype was obtained from a woman aged 25-40 years who had recovered from COVID-19. The CDR3 amino acid sequence is: CAWSSGTAQETQYF. In nucleotides, the sequence is TGTGCCTGGAGCTCTGGGACAGCACAAGAGACCCAGTACTTC.